The clone carrying this T cell receptor beta chain has more than one count but fewer than ten. Its antigen is undetermined. The junction does not match germline at one end; this may be a read error. Sequencing ends 3 residues short of the CDR3 end; the germline J gene provides the rest. Other DNA sequences in this sample translate to the same CDR3. Sequenced by immunoSEQ multiplex PCR; TCRdb stores in-frame clones only, minus some. Reported are tens of thousands of clones, none seen only once; the ten largest carry 3% to 4.5%. CDR1 KGHSH and CDR2 LQKENI come from the germline V gene. The CDR3 is 18 residues long. These data are taken from a study of T cell clonality in common variable immunodeficiency. General observations from the study: CVID patient heterogeneity limited repertoire-clinical complication correlations. The cause of increased CVID clonality remains unclear without subpopulation sequencing.

Patients and controls were mostly of Caucasian heritage. Heparinized whole blood, about 5 to 8.5 ml, came from each donor. Sequencing was carried out using peripheral blood mononuclear cells. The origin of this receptor is a person between 18 and 75 years old in good health. The J gene is TRBJ2-3, the V gene TRBV18; TRBD2 might be the D (6 bases). The CDR3 bases that were read are TGCGCCAGCTCACCACTACCGTCCTTGGGGACTGGCACAGATACG. This codes for CASSPLPSLGTGTDT. Given in full, the CDR3 is CASSPLPSLGTGTDTQYF. Using reference TRBV18 and TRBJ2-3 for the parts outside the CDR3, the full variable domain is NAGVMQNPRHLVRRRGQEARLRCSPMKGHSHVYWYRQLPEEGLKFMVYLQKENIIDESGMPKERFSAEFPKEGPSILRIQQVVRGDSAAYFCASSPLPSLGTGTDTQYFGPGTRLTVL.